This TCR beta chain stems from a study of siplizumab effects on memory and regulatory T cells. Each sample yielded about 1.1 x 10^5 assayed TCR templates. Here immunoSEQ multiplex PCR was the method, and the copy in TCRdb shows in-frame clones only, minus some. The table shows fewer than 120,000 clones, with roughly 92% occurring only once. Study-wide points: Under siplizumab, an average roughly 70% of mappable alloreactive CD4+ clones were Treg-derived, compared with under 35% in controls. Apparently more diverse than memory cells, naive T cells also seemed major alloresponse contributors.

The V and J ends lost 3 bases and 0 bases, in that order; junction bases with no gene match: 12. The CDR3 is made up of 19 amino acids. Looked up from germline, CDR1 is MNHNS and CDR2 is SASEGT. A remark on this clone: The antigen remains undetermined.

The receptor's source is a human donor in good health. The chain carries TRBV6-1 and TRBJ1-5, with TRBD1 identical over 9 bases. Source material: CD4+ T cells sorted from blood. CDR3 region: CASSELQGASKYSNQPQHF. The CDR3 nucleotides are TGTGCCAGCAGTGAGCTACAGGGGGCGTCAAAATATAGCAATCAGCCCCAGCATTTT.